A single sample is the source of the 16 T cell receptor beta chains below, sequenced in a study of T-cell memory formation after mild COVID-19. A single record per CDR3 protein comes from TCRdb applying MiXCR to the 5' RACE reads. The sample holds 210,000 or so distinct CDR3 sequences, over 9.5% seen once. Sequenced material: PBMCs or a T cell subset sorted from them (not recorded which). Receptors were obtained from a man aged 18 to 29 who had mild COVID-19 (a few samples of this study predate the infection). Cell type and time point are not known.

This clonotype has a count of ten or more. The chain uses TRBV5-6 and TRBJ1-4, with 9 bases identical to TRBD1. CDR1 SGHDT and CDR2 YYEEEE come from the germline V gene. V lost 1 base, J lost 2 bases, and 12 bases stayed unmatched. The CDR3 is made up of 19 amino acids. The CDR3: CASSLQGQGLFGTNEKLFF. In DNA, the CDR3 is TGTGCCAGCAGCTTGCAAGGACAGGGGCTCTTCGGCACTAATGAAAAACTGTTTTTT.

This clonotype was seen a handful of times. This rearrangement joins TRBV7-2 to TRBJ1-2; D unresolved. Germline V gene sequence: CDR1 SGHTA, CDR2 FQGNSA. The V gene lost 4 bases and the J gene lost 8 bases, with 14 bases spanning the gap. The CDR3 sequence is 13 residues long. CDR3 in DNA: TGTGCCAGCAGCTCTTCCCTTCGGCGCGGCTACACCTTC. Its protein is CASSSSLRRGYTF.

The chain combines TRBV20-1 with TRBJ1-1, with D perhaps matching TRBD1 (6 bases). The CDR3 sequence is 16 residues long. Per germline, CDR1 DFQATT and CDR2 SNEGSKA (reference sequence). Deletions cut 1 base from V and 0 bases from J, with 15 bases between. The CDR3: CSARGISGEMNTEAFF. CDR3 nucleotides: TGCAGTGCTAGAGGAATTTCAGGGGAGATGAACACTGAAGCTTTCTTT.

The chain couples TRBV12-3 or TRBV12-4 to TRBJ1-2; D is unresolved. CDR3 size: 13 residues. Between the trimmed V and J ends, which lost 5 bases and 8 bases, there was a span of 15 bases. The DNA of the CDR3 is TGTGCCAGCAGTCTGACGGGCGGAGACGGCTACACCTTC. Protein product: CASSLTGGDGYTF.

The rearrangement uses TRBV20-1 and TRBJ2-3, with D possibly being TRBD2 (5 bases). V was pared by 6 bases and J by 4 bases, with 20 bases between. CDR3 length: 15 residues. The germline V gene has CDR1 DFQATT and CDR2 SNEGSKA (reference sequence). For the CDR3, the DNA is TGCAGTGCATCTGGCGTTGGACGGGGATCAGATACGCAGTATTTT. This codes for CSASGVGRGSDTQYF.

This clonotype was seen only a few times. The chain joins TRBV6-6 to TRBJ2-3; D perhaps matches TRBD1 (5 bases). CDR3 length equals 14 residues. CDR1 is MNHNY and CDR2 is SVGAGI in the germline V gene (reference sequence). Trimming shortened V by 7 bases and J by 2 bases, and 13 bases separated the two germline ends. The CDR3 reads CASIWGGSTDTQYF. CDR3 DNA: TGTGCCAGCATCTGGGGCGGATCCACAGATACGCAGTATTTT.

This chain connects TRBV10-3 to TRBJ2-2, with 7 bases identical to TRBD1. The CDR3 length is 13 residues. Germline V CDR1 and CDR2: ENHRY, SYGVKD. V shed 7 bases, J shed 6 bases, and the junction held 5 bases outside the gene matches. The DNA for the CDR3 is TGTGCCATCACCGGACAGGATGCCGGGGAGCTGTTTTTT. Encoded protein: CAITGQDAGELFF.

The rearrangement links TRBV18 to TRBJ2-5; D is possibly TRBD1 (6 bases). The J call may be faulty, since TRBJ2-3 better matches the DNA end. Germline CDR1 reads KGHSH; CDR2 reads LQKENI. This CDR3 has 13 residues. The CDR3 nucleotides read TGTGCCAGCTCACCACGAGGGGGAGAGACGCAGTATTTT. Amino acids: CASSPRGGETQYF.

This clonotype was observed a handful of times. The chain combines TRBV12-3 or TRBV12-4 with TRBJ1-1; D gene unclear. The V end was cut by 3 bases, the J end by 8 bases, with 10 bases between. The CDR3 has 12 amino acids. The CDR3 loop reads CASSFEAGEAFF. The DNA of the CDR3 is TGTGCCAGCAGTTTTGAGGCAGGCGAAGCTTTCTTT.

The rearrangement uses TRBV6-6 and TRBJ2-1, with D hard to call. V lost 0 bases and J lost 2, with 11 bases in between. This CDR3 comprises 16 residues. The germline V gene encodes CDR1 MNHNY and CDR2 SVGAGI (reference sequence). The CDR3 DNA reads as TGTGCCAGCAGTTACTCAGCAGCTTCCCCCTACAATGAGCAGTTCTTC. It specifies CASSYSAASPYNEQFF.

The CDR3 nucleotides are TGTGCCAGCAGTCAGTCAGACAGGATTAACACCGGGGAGCTGTTTTTT. Translation: CASSQSDRINTGELFF. This sequence joins TRBV6-7 and TRBJ2-2; tentative D call: TRBD1 (6 bases). TRBV6-7 is noted as an ORF with a role that remains uncertain. Trimming pared 5 bases from V and 2 bases from J, leaving 15 bases between. The CDR3 totals 16 residues.

V gene TRBV2 combines with J gene TRBJ2-7, with 10 bases matching TRBD1. The trim removed 4 bases at V and 3 bases at J, leaving 6 bases unmatched. The CDR3 has 15 residues. Germline V CDR1 and CDR2: SNHLY, FYNNEI. CDR3 nucleotide sequence: TGTGCCAGCAGTGTGGAGACAGGGGGCGGCTACGAGCAGTACTTC. Translated: CASSVETGGGYEQYF.

As DNA, the CDR3 is TGTGCCAGCAGCCCCATCTCCTCTGTGAAGTATTTT. Its protein product is CASSPISSVKYF. The chain uses TRBV7-9 and TRBJ2-3; D remains unclear. CDR3 length: 12 residues. The V and J ends lost 5 bases and 13 bases respectively, with 16 bases between them. CDR1 is SEHNR, CDR2 FQNEAQ, per germline (reference sequence). Full variable domain (remainder filled in from reference TRBV7-9 and TRBJ2-3): DTGVSQNPRHKITKRGQNVTFRCDPISEHNRLYWYRQTLGQGPEFLTYFQNEAQLEKSRLLSDRFSAERPKGSFSTLEIQRTEQGDSAMYLCASSPISSVKYFGPGTRLTVL.

This clonotype has just a few counts. The V gene is TRBV7-2, the J gene TRBJ1-1, with TRBD1 matching 7 bases. The CDR3 is made up of 15 amino acids. J was trimmed by 6 bases and V by 4 bases; bases with no gene match: 11. Looked up from germline, CDR1 is SGHTA and CDR2 is FQGNSA. The CDR3 DNA reads as TGTGCCAGCAGCTCCTGGACAGGCTCCACATCTGAAGCTTTCTTT. Translation: CASSSWTGSTSEAFF.

The rearrangement joins TRBV10-3 to TRBJ2-3; the D is unclear. CDR1 and CDR2 (germline): ENHRY, SYGVKD. This CDR3 is 13 amino acids long. Trimming removed 4 bases at V and 4 bases at J, with 9 bases between. CDR3: CAISGTLADTQYF. Here the CDR3 DNA reads TGTGCCATCAGTGGTACGCTCGCAGATACGCAGTATTTT.

In this sample, this clonotype turned up a few times. The genes are TRBV4-2 and TRBJ1-4; no definite D call. The CDR3 spans 13 residues. Germline values: CDR1 LGHNA, CDR2 YNFKEQ. Trimming left V 4 bases short and J 0 bases short, with 3 bases between. CDR3 sequence: CASSPATNEKLFF. CDR3 coding DNA: TGTGCCAGCAGCCCGGCAACTAATGAAAAACTGTTTTTT.